This T cell receptor beta chain is from a study of shared clonotypes between healthy human individuals. Study as a whole: Every donor yielded three CD4 naive, three CD4 memory, two CD8 naive and one CD8 memory plate.

TCRdb's copy holds only in-frame clones and misses some; the assay was immunoSEQ multiplex PCR. Seen here are 1.4 million to 1.5 million clones, around 95% observed once, and the top ten hold about 1%. Germline CDR1 ENHRY, CDR2 SYGVKD. Trimming took off 6 bases at V and 4 bases at J, with 21 bases between the two ends. CDR3 length: 16 residues. Comment on this clone: Its antigen is not identified.

General observations from the study: Despite large depth, rarefaction showed incomplete sorted-subset sequencing. The represented genetic and exposure-history diversity was limited by the small number of donors. Clonotype sharing levels among donors were expected to vary with sequencing depth.

The rearrangement joins TRBV10-3 to TRBJ1-2, with D possibly matching TRBD1 (6 bases). The sample taken for sequencing was naive CD4+ T cells sorted from blood. As to subset: CD45RA+ positively selected. The source of this sequence is a man younger than 45 in good health. CDR3 coding DNA: TGTGCCATCAGCGAGACTAGAGGGGGGGAAGGCTATGGCTACACCTTC. The encoded protein is CAISETRGGEGYGYTF.